These 29 T cell receptor beta chains were all obtained from the same sample, sequenced in a study of blood T cell repertoires in COVID-19. The repertoire was sequenced with immunoSEQ multiplex PCR; TCRdb's copy has only in-frame clones and lacks some. This table has about 300,000 clones, 65% to 90% appearing once. The sequencing sample was made of PBMCs or T cells enriched from blood (not recorded which). The receptors originated from a young man who had recovered from COVID-19.

This clone was observed once. The V gene is TRBV2, the J gene TRBJ1-1; D ambiguous. CDR1 is SNHLY and CDR2 is FYNNEI in the germline V gene. V lost 9 bases, J lost 0 bases, and 14 bases lay in between. This CDR3 has 14 amino acids. The CDR3 region is CASGLGGMNTEAFF. For the CDR3, the DNA is TGTGCCAGTGGCTTGGGAGGGATGAACACTGAAGCTTTCTTT.

The chain recombines TRBV18 with TRBJ1-2, with D unclear. The CDR3 loop spans 15 amino acids. V was shortened by 0 bases and J by 3 bases, with 11 bases between the two germline ends. Germline CDR1 reads KGHSH; CDR2 reads LQKENI. The CDR3 region is CASSPPTGRDYGYTF. CDR3 coding DNA: TGTGCCAGCTCACCACCGACGGGGAGGGACTATGGCTACACCTTC. The full variable domain, in which reference TRBV18 and TRBJ1-2 provide the parts outside the CDR3, is NAGVMQNPRHLVRRRGQEARLRCSPMKGHSHVYWYRQLPEEGLKFMVYLQKENIIDESGMPKERFSAEFPKEGPSILRIQQVVRGDSAAYFCASSPPTGRDYGYTFGSGTRLTVV.

The chain recombines TRBV19 with TRBJ2-7, with 11 bases fitting TRBD2. CDR3 length: 15 residues. Trimming at V came to 3 bases and at J to 4 bases, leaving 5 bases not matched to a gene. Per germline, CDR1 LNHDA and CDR2 SQIVND (reference sequence). Here the CDR3 DNA reads TGTGCCAGTAGTATCGCGGCTAGCGGGAGGTACGAGCAGTACTTC. The encoded protein is CASSIAASGRYEQYF.

The chain uses TRBV24-1 and TRBJ2-5; TRBD1 agrees at 7 bases. This CDR3 is built from 16 residues. V was clipped by 3 bases and J by 5 bases; unmatched bases: 11. The germline V gene has CDR1 KGHDR and CDR2 SFDVKD. In DNA, the CDR3 is TGTGCCACCAGTGATCTCGACAGGGCACTCCGGGAGACCCAGTACTTC. It specifies CATSDLDRALRETQYF.

This rearrangement joins TRBV24-1 to TRBJ2-1, with TRBD2 matching over 8 bases. The germline V gene encodes CDR1 KGHDR and CDR2 SFDVKD. This CDR3 contains 16 residues. The V and J ends lost 3 bases and 12 bases, in that order; junction bases with no gene match: 15. CDR3 in amino acids: CATSDLGAGQRERQFF. The CDR3 nucleotides read TGTGCCACCAGTGATCTGGGGGCAGGCCAGCGGGAGAGGCAGTTCTTC.

The chain uses TRBV5-4 and TRBJ1-2; 8 positions agree with TRBD1. CDR3 size: 17 residues. V trimming: 3 bases; J trimming: 2 bases; junction bases outside the gene matches: 12. Germline V gene lookup returns CDR1 SGHNT and CDR2 YYREEE (reference sequence). CDR3 region: CASSSTGLGQGNYGYTF. The CDR3 bases are TGTGCCAGCAGCTCAACAGGCCTTGGACAGGGCAACTATGGCTACACCTTC.

The V gene is TRBV7-9, the J gene TRBJ1-4; weak D call: TRBD1 (6 bases). CDR1 is SEHNR and CDR2 is FQNEAQ in the germline V gene (reference sequence). The CDR3 sequence is 17 residues long. The germline V and J ends were trimmed by 1 base and 4 bases, with 16 bases remaining between them. This CDR3 is CASSLEAPGGINEKLFF. The DNA for the CDR3 is TGTGCCAGCAGCTTAGAGGCGCCGGGGGGCATTAATGAAAAACTGTTTTTT.

The chain uses TRBV11-2 and TRBJ2-7; D is possibly TRBD2 (5 bases). The ends were cut back, 7 bases at V and 4 bases at J, with 20 bases in the middle. Per the germline V gene, CDR1 is SGHAT and CDR2 is FQNNGV. The CDR3 has 15 residues. DNA for the CDR3: TGTGCCAGCACCGTGGCTAGCATTGGAAATTACGAGCAGTACTTC. This codes for CASTVASIGNYEQYF.

As concerns this clone: Other DNA sequences in this specimen translate into the identical CDR3. J is TRBJ1-2 and V is TRBV12-3 or TRBV12-4; TRBD1 matches at 7 bases. J was trimmed by 4 bases and V by 6 bases; bases with no gene match: 5. CDR3 size: 13 residues. The CDR3 is CASSLTGSYGYTF. In DNA form, the CDR3 reads TGTGCCAGCAGCCTGACAGGGAGCTATGGCTACACCTTC.

This clone has a handful of counts. V gene TRBV5-4 combines with J gene TRBJ1-1, with TRBD1 as a possible D gene (5 bases). With 5 bases removed from V and 7 bases from J, the gap between germline ends came to 15 bases. The germline V gene has CDR1 SGHNT and CDR2 YYREEE (reference sequence). The CDR3 consists of 13 residues. The CDR3, as DNA: TGTGCCAGCAGGTCCGACAGAATCGGTGAAGCTTTCTTT. Encoded protein: CASRSDRIGEAFF.

The CDR3 DNA follows: TGTGCCAGCAGTGTATCTAGCGGCACAGATACGCAGTATTTT. Amino acid sequence: CASSVSSGTDTQYF. The chain combines TRBV2 with TRBJ2-3, with D perhaps TRBD2 (6 bases). From germline, CDR1 is SNHLY and CDR2 FYNNEI. V was pared by 4 bases and J by 1 base, with 9 bases between. This CDR3 is built from 14 residues.

The V gene is TRBV7-9, the J gene TRBJ2-3, with 9 nucleotides matching TRBD2. From germline, CDR1 is SEHNR and CDR2 FQNEAQ (reference sequence). The CDR3 totals 15 residues. The trim removed 4 bases at V and 1 base at J, leaving 3 bases unmatched. This chain's CDR3 is CASSSSSGGTDTQYF. CDR3 sequence (DNA): TGTGCCAGCAGCTCTTCTAGCGGGGGCACAGATACGCAGTATTTT.

This clone was picked up one time. V is TRBV7-6 and J is TRBJ1-1, with D perhaps TRBD1 (5 bases). Trimming shortened V by 3 bases and J by 0 bases, and 5 bases separated the two germline ends. Germline CDR1 and CDR2: SGHVS and FNYEAQ. This CDR3 has 13 residues. The DNA of the CDR3 is TGTGCCAGCAGCTTCAGGGTGAACACTGAAGCTTTCTTT. Residues: CASSFRVNTEAFF.

The chain employs TRBV5-4 and TRBJ2-7; 8 nucleotides line up with TRBD2. V shed 4 bases, J shed 2 bases, and the junction held 8 bases outside the gene matches. CDR1 is SGHNT, CDR2 YYREEE, per germline (reference sequence). This CDR3 has 15 residues. CDR3 amino acids: CASSNLISGAYEQYF. Here the CDR3 DNA reads TGTGCCAGCAGCAACCTCATTAGCGGGGCCTACGAGCAGTACTTC.

The chain employs TRBV27 and TRBJ2-7; 14 bases align to TRBD2. V gave up 4 bases and J gave up 3 bases; unmatched junction bases: 2. Germline V gene lookup returns CDR1 MNHEY and CDR2 SMNVEV (reference sequence). The CDR3 length is 15 residues. The CDR3 DNA is TGTGCCAGCAGTTCCGGGACTAGCGGGAGCTACGAGCAGTACTTC. Encoded protein: CASSSGTSGSYEQYF.

The chain uses TRBV24-1 and TRBJ2-7; 7 bases are shared with TRBD1. V shed 9 bases and J 6 bases; nucleotides not matched to a gene: 4. The CDR3 runs to 11 residues. Per the germline V gene, CDR1 is KGHDR and CDR2 is SFDVKD. The CDR3 nucleotides read TGTGCCACCCACGGACAGGCCGAGCAGTACTTC. It yields the protein CATHGQAEQYF.

This rearrangement joins TRBV4-1 to TRBJ2-5; TRBD2 aligns across 7 bases. CDR3 length: 15 amino acids. Trimming took 0 bases from V and 5 from J; bases not matched to a gene: 6. Germline V gene data show CDR1 as MGHRA and CDR2 as YSYEKL. The CDR3 nucleotides are TGCGCCAGCAGCCAAGATTCTCAGGGAGGGGAGACCCAGTACTTC. Its protein is CASSQDSQGGETQYF.

The table lists this clone with a count of one. The rearrangement links TRBV11-2 to TRBJ2-7; TRBD2 aligns across 8 bases. Germline CDR1 SGHAT, CDR2 FQNNGV. Trimming removed 7 bases from V and 0 bases from J; junction bases left unmatched: 11. The CDR3 is made up of 16 amino acids. CDR3 protein: CASTLSGTTFSYEQYF. The CDR3 coding sequence is TGTGCCAGCACCCTTAGCGGGACTACCTTCTCCTACGAGCAGTACTTC.

V is TRBV14 and J is TRBJ2-1, with a weak D call TRBD1 (5 bases). The CDR3 consists of 17 residues. Trimming took off 4 bases at V and 2 bases at J, with 18 bases between the two ends. In germline, CDR1 is SGHDN, CDR2 FVKESK. The DNA of the CDR3 is TGTGCCAGCAGCCTTACAGGTTACCTCGGTACCTACAATGAGCAGTTCTTC. This gives the protein CASSLTGYLGTYNEQFF.

V and J are TRBV11-2 and TRBJ2-1, with 8 nucleotides matching TRBD2. CDR1 is SGHAT and CDR2 is FQNNGV in the germline V gene. The CDR3 spans 15 residues. V shed 5 bases, J shed 4 bases, and the junction held 7 bases outside the gene matches. The CDR3 DNA reads TGTGCCAGCAGCGAAAGTAGCGGGACTTACAATGAGCAGTTCTTC. Its protein product is CASSESSGTYNEQFF.

This clone was counted once. The chain employs TRBV12-3 or TRBV12-4 and TRBJ2-7, with D maybe TRBD1 (5 bases). The CDR3 runs 13 residues. Between the trimmed V and J ends, which lost 8 bases and 3 bases, there was a span of 14 bases. DNA of the CDR3: TGTGCCAGCGGCGCTGGGGCTGTCTACGAGCAGTACTTC. Encoded protein: CASGAGAVYEQYF.

The gene calls are TRBV28 and TRBJ2-7; 7 nucleotides match TRBD2. The trim removed 5 bases at V and 4 bases at J, leaving 14 bases unmatched. The V gene's germline CDR1 is MDHEN and CDR2 SYDVKM. The CDR3 length is 16 residues. The CDR3 loop is CASSESGAGGYYEQYF. CDR3 bases: TGTGCCAGCAGTGAGAGCGGGGCAGGAGGGTATTACGAGCAGTACTTC. Full variable domain (remainder filled in from reference TRBV28 and TRBJ2-7): DVKVTQSSRYLVKRTGEKVFLECVQDMDHENMFWYRQDPGLGLRLIYFSYDVKMKEKGDIPEGYSVSREKKERFSLILESASTNQTSMYLCASSESGAGGYYEQYFGPGTRLTVT.

This clone was counted a few times. The gene calls are TRBV7-9 and TRBJ2-7; maybe TRBD1 (6 bases). The germline V gene encodes CDR1 SEHNR and CDR2 FQNEAQ (reference sequence). Deletions cut 5 bases from V and 3 bases from J, with 17 bases between. The CDR3 has 15 amino acids. The CDR3 DNA reads as TGTGCCAGCAGCGCAACAGGGTTAAGGATCTACGAGCAGTACTTC. It codes for CASSATGLRIYEQYF.

The chain couples TRBV18 to TRBJ2-5; D unclear. Between the trimmed V and J ends, which lost 0 bases and 1 base, there was a span of 6 bases. Germline V lookup: CDR1 KGHSH, CDR2 LQKENI. CDR3 size: 14 residues. Here the CDR3 reads CASSPPAPQETQYF. The CDR3 DNA reads as TGTGCCAGCTCACCACCGGCACCCCAAGAGACCCAGTACTTC.

The J gene is TRBJ2-6, the V gene TRBV2, with 8 bases identical to TRBD1. Germline values: CDR1 SNHLY, CDR2 FYNNEI. Trimming cost V 2 bases and J 0 bases; bases outside gene matches: 3. The CDR3 has 17 amino acids. CDR3: CASSEQGAGSGANVLTF. CDR3 DNA: TGTGCCAGCAGTGAACAGGGGGCGGGCTCTGGGGCCAACGTCCTGACTTTC.

In its sample, this clone was seen a few times. The chain combines TRBV18 with TRBJ2-7, with 8 bases identical to TRBD1. V lost 0 bases and J lost 6; bases outside the gene matches: 1. CDR1 is KGHSH, CDR2 LQKENI, per germline. The CDR3 length is 13 residues. CDR3 in amino acids: CASSPPQGGEQYF. CDR3 DNA: TGTGCCAGCTCACCACCACAGGGGGGCGAGCAGTACTTC.

This sequence joins TRBV3-1 (or the pseudogene TRBV3-2) and TRBJ1-1; TRBD1 is a possible D gene (6 bases). Germline-derived CDR1 and CDR2 are LGHDT and YNNKEL (reference sequence). This CDR3 has 15 amino acids. The V end lost 1 base, the J end lost 1 base, and 10 bases lay between the germline ends. Here the CDR3 DNA reads TGTGCCAGCAGCCAAGGTCCCAGGGGGAACACTGAAGCTTTCTTT. This sequence encodes CASSQGPRGNTEAFF.

The rearrangement uses TRBV27 and TRBJ1-1, with 10 bases aligning to TRBD1. The germline V gene encodes CDR1 MNHEY and CDR2 SMNVEV (reference sequence). The ends lost 4 bases at V and 1 base at J; junction bases unmatched: 6. This CDR3 is 16 amino acids long. CDR3 sequence: CASSSNRDRGNTEAFF. CDR3 sequence (DNA): TGTGCCAGCAGTTCGAATAGGGACAGGGGGAACACTGAAGCTTTCTTT.

In its sample, this clone was seen once. The chain combines TRBV12-3 or TRBV12-4 with TRBJ2-1, with 7 bases that match TRBD2. The V and J ends lost 6 bases and 9 bases, in that order; junction bases with no gene match: 5. CDR3 length equals 12 residues. The CDR3 coding sequence is TGTGCCAGCAGCCCCACTAGCGTTGAGCAGTTCTTC. Its translation: CASSPTSVEQFF.